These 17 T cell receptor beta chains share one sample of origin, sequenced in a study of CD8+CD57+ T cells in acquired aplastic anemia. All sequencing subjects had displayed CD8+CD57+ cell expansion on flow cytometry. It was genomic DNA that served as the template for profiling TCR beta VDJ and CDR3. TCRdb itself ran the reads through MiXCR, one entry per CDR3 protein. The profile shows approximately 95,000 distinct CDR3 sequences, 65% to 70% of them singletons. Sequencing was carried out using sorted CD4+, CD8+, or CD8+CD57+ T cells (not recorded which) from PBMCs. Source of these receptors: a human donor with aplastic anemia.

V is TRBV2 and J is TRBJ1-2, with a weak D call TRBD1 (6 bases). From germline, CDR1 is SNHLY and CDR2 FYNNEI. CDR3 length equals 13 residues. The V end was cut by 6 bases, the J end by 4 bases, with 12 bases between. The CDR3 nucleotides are TGTGCCAGCAGGCCACAGGGAGGCTATGGCTACACCTTC. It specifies CASRPQGGYGYTF.

Here the CDR3 reads CSATTQGMNTEAFF. As DNA, the CDR3 is TGCAGTGCTACTACACAGGGCATGAACACTGAAGCTTTCTTT. V and J are TRBV20-1 and TRBJ1-1; D might be TRBD1 (6 bases). The germline gives CDR1 DFQATT, CDR2 SNEGSKA (reference sequence). Trimming removed 4 bases from V and 0 bases from J, with 12 bases in between. The CDR3 totals 14 residues.

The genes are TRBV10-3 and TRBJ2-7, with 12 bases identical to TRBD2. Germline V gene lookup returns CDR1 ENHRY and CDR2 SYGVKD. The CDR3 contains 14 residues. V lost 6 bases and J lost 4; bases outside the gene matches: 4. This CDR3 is CAISATSGGYEQYF. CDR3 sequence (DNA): TGTGCCATCAGCGCGACTAGCGGGGGTTACGAGCAGTACTTC.

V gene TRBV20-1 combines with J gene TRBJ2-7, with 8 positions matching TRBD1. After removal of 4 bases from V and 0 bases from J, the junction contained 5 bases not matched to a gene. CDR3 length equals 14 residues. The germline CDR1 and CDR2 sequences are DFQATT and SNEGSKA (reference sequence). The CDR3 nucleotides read TGCAGTGCTAAAAGACAGGGGAGCTCCTACGAGCAGTACTTC. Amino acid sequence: CSAKRQGSSYEQYF.

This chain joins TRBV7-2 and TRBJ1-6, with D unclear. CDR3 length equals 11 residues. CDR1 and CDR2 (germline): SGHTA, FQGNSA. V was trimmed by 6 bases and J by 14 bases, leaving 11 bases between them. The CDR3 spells CASSVGRSLHF. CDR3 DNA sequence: TGTGCCAGCAGTGTCGGGAGGTCCCTCCACTTT.

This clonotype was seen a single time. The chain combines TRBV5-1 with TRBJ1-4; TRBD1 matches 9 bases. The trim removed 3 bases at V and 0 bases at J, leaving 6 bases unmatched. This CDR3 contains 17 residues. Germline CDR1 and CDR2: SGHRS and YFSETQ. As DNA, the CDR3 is TGCGCCAGCAGCTGGACAGGGGTCAGTCCAACTAATGAAAAACTGTTTTTT. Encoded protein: CASSWTGVSPTNEKLFF. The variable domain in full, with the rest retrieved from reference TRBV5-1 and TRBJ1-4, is KAGVTQTPRYLIKTRGQQVTLSCSPISGHRSVSWYQQTPGQGLQFLFEYFSETQRNKGNFPGRFSGRQFSNSRSEMNVSTLELGDSALYLCASSWTGVSPTNEKLFFGSGTQLSVL.

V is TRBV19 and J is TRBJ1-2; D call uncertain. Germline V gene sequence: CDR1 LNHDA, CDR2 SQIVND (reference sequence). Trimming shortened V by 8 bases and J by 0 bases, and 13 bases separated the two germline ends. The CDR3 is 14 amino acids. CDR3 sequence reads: CASRTVLANYGYTF. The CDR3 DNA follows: TGTGCCAGTCGGACTGTGCTAGCTAACTATGGCTACACCTTC.

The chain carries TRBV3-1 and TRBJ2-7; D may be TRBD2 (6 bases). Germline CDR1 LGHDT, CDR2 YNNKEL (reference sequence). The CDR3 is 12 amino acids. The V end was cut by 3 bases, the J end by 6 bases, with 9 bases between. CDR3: CASSHKGGEQYF. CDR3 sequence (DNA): TGTGCCAGCAGCCACAAGGGAGGCGAGCAGTACTTC.

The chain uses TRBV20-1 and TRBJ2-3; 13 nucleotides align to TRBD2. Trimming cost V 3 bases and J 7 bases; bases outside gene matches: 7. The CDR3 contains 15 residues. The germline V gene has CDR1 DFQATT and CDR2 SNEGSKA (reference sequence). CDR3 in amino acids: CSARVGTSGTNTQYF. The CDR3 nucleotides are TGCAGTGCTAGGGTTGGGACTAGCGGGACGAATACGCAGTATTTT.

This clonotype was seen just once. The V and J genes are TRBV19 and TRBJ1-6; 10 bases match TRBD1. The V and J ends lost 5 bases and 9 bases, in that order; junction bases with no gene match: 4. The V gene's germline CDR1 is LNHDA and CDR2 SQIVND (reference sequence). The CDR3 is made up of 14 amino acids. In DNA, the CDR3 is TGTGCCAGTAGTCCCGGGACAGGGGCTTCACCCCTCCACTTT. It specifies CASSPGTGASPLHF.

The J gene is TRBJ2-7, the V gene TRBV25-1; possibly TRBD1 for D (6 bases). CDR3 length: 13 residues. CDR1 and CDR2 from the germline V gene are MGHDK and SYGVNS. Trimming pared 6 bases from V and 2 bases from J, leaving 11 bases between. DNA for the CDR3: TGTGCCAGCAGAGGGGGTGGGACCTACGAGCAGTACTTC. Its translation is CASRGGGTYEQYF.

The CDR3 loop reads CASRTDRSSTGELFF. The CDR3 DNA reads TGTGCCAGTCGAACGGACAGGTCGAGCACCGGGGAGCTGTTTTTT. The chain recombines TRBV19 with TRBJ2-2, with 7 bases matching TRBD1. The CDR3 runs 15 residues. Trimming at V came to 8 bases and at J to 4 bases, leaving 10 bases not matched to a gene. Germline V gene lookup returns CDR1 LNHDA and CDR2 SQIVND (reference sequence).

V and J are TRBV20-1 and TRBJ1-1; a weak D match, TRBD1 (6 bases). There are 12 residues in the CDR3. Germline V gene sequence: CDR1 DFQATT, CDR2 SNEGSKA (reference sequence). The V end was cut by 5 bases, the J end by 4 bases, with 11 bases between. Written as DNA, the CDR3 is TGCAGTGCTCAACAGGGAGGCACTGAAGCTTTCTTT. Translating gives CSAQQGGTEAFF.

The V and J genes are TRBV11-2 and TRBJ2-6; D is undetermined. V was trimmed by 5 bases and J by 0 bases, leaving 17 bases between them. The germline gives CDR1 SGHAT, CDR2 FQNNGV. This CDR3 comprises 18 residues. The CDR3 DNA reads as TGTGCCAGCAGCCAGGTTGCCCCAATAGGCTCTGGGGCCAACGTCCTGACTTTC. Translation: CASSQVAPIGSGANVLTF.

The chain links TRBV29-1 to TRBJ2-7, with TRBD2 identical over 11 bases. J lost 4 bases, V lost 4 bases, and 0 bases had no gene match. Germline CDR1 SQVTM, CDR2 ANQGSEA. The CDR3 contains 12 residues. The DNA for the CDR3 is TGCAGCGTTGGGACTAGCGGGTACGAGCAGTACTTC. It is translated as CSVGTSGYEQYF.

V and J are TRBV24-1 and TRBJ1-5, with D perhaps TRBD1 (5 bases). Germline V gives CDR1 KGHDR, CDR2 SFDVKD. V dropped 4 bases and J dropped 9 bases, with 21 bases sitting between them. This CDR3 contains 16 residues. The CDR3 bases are TGTGCCACCAGTGACGAGCGAGGGGACGCAAAACGGCCCCAGCATTTT. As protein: CATSDERGDAKRPQHF.

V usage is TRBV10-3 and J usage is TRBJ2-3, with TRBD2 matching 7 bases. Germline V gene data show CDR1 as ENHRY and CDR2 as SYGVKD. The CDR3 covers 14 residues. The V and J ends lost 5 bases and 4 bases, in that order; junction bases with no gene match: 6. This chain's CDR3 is CAISRGDEADTQYF. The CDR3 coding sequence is TGTGCCATCAGTCGGGGGGATGAGGCAGATACGCAGTATTTT.